The 9 T cell receptor beta chains in this list originate from one sample, sequenced in a study of T cells in women clearing cervical HPV infection. Clones were read by immunoSEQ multiplex PCR, and TCRdb kept only the in-frame ones, dropping some. The sample features over 30,000 clones, with about 1.7% in its top ten. Sequences were obtained from blood buffy coat. Receptors originate from a woman aged 18 to 75 with a cervical HPV16 infection that either progressed to CIN3+ or cleared (not recorded which).

As to this clone: Read data end 3 residues before the CDR3 end; the end is taken from the germline J gene. The J gene is TRBJ1-4, the V gene TRBV6-1, with 7 bases identical to TRBD1. Trimming removed 1 base from V and 4 bases from J; junction bases left unmatched: 6. This CDR3 has 16 residues. The V gene's germline CDR1 is MNHNS and CDR2 SASEGT. Incomplete CDR3 DNA: TGTGCCAGCAGTGAAGGACAGGGATGGGGTAATGAAAAA. Protein product: CASSEGQGWGNEK. The full-length CDR3 reads as CASSEGQGWGNEKLFF.

The CDR3 sequence: CASSIVSGTPSNQPQYF. Partial CDR3 DNA: TGTGCCAGTAGTATAGTTTCGGGCACCCCTAGCAATCAGCCG. The chain uses TRBV19 and TRBJ2-3, with a tentative D call TRBD2 (5 bases). The read ends 3 residues early relative to the CDR3; the germline J gene fills the gap. The CDR3 totals 17 residues. In germline, CDR1 is LNHDA, CDR2 SQIVND (reference sequence).

Regarding this clone: Read data end 3 residues before the CDR3 end; the end is taken from the germline J gene. This chain uses TRBV7-2 with TRBJ2-3; D is possibly TRBD1 (5 bases). Germline CDR1 and CDR2: SGHTA and FQGNSA. This CDR3 contains 14 residues. The CDR3 DNA, read in part, is TGTGCCAGCAGCTCACCCGGACAAGATCAGCCG. Translated: CASSSPGQDQP. In full, the CDR3 is CASSSPGQDQPQYF.

As to this clone: The CDR3 is cut off 3 residues early in the read; its end comes from the germline J gene. The V call is TRBV20-1, the J call TRBJ2-3, with 11 bases that match TRBD2. There are 18 residues in the CDR3. Per germline, CDR1 DFQATT and CDR2 SNEGSKA (reference sequence). V lost 3 bases and J lost 2; bases outside the gene matches: 13. CDR3 loop: CSARLDQRTSGFTDTQYF. CDR3 bases read: TGCAGTGCTAGGCTTGATCAAAGGACTAGCGGGTTCACAGATACG.

In regard to this clone: Read coverage stops 3 residues before the CDR3 terminus; the germline J gene supplies the remainder. V gene TRBV5-1 combines with J gene TRBJ2-1; 9 bases line up with TRBD1. The CDR3 has 14 residues. The V and J ends lost 4 bases and 6 bases, in that order; junction bases with no gene match: 5. Germline assignment: CDR1 SGHRS and CDR2 YFSETQ. The part of the CDR3 DNA that was read is TGCGCCAGCAGCCCTACAGGGGGCATCAATGAG. This codes for CASSPTGGINE. The whole CDR3 sequence reads CASSPTGGINEQFF.

Comments on this clone: The CDR3 extends 3 residues past the end of the read, so its final part is completed from the germline J gene. J is TRBJ2-2 and V is TRBV28; the D gene is possibly TRBD1 (5 bases). The CDR3 has 12 amino acids. Germline-derived CDR1 and CDR2 are MDHEN and SYDVKM. The sequenced part of the CDR3 DNA is TGTGCCAGCCTAGGTGGGGCCAACGTG. The encoded protein is CASLGGANV. The full CDR3 protein is CASLGGANVLFF.

Of note for this clone: The CDR3 is cut off 3 residues early in the read; its end comes from the germline J gene. The chain couples TRBV6-1 to TRBJ2-2; maybe TRBD2 (7 bases). The CDR3 has 15 amino acids. CDR1 is MNHNS, CDR2 SASEGT, per germline. CDR3 DNA, as far as it was read: TGTGCCAGCAGTGAAAGCCCGGGGGCGGGGGAAAAG. Encoded protein: CASSESPGAGEK. The full CDR3 reads CASSESPGAGEKLFF.

Notes on this clone: The read terminates 3 residues ahead of where the CDR3 ends, so the germline J gene completes it. The rearrangement uses TRBV27 and TRBJ2-7, with no clear D. V was cut by 5 bases and J by 4 bases, with 24 bases left in between. The CDR3 length is 17 residues. Germline-derived CDR1 and CDR2 are MNHEY and SMNVEV (reference sequence). CDR3 DNA, as far as it was read: TGTGCCAGCAGTGCTTCATTCCGGGTTCACCCCCCTTACGAG. Protein product: CASSASFRVHPPYE. The full-length CDR3 reads as CASSASFRVHPPYEQYF.

With regard to this clone: The CDR3 extends 3 residues past the end of the read, so its final part is completed from the germline J gene. V and J are TRBV14 and TRBJ1-4; D is unresolved. The V gene's germline CDR1 is SGHDN and CDR2 FVKESK. CDR3 length equals 14 residues. V lost 6 bases and J 0 bases, leaving 8 bases between the germline ends. CDR3 sequence reads: CASSRRTTNEKLFF. The sequenced part of the CDR3 DNA is TGTGCCAGCAGTCGGCGGACAACTAATGAAAAA.